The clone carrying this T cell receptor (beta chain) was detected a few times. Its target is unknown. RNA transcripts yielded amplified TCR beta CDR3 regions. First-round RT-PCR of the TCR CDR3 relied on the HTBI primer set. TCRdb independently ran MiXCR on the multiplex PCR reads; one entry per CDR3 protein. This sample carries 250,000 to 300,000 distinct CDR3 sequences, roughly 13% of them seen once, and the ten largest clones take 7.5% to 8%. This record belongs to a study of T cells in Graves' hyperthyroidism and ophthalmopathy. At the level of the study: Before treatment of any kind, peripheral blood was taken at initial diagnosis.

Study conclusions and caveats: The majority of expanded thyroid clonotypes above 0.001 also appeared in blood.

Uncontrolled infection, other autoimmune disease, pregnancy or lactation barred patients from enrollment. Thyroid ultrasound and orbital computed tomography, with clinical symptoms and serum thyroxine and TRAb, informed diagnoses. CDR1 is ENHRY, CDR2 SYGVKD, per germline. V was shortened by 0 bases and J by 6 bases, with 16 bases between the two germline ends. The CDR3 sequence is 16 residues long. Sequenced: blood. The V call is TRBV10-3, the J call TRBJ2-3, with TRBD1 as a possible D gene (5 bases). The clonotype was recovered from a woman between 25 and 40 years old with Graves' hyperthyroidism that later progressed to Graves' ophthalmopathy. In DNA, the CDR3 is TGTGCCATCAGTGAGTCGAGGTATCAGGGCCGGGATACGCAGTATTTT. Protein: CAISESRYQGRDTQYF.